Listed here is a single TCR beta chain. Its antigen is unidentified. In the PCR, 60 Vbeta and 13 Jbeta primers were used. Assay used: immunoSEQ multiplex PCR; TCRdb lists only in-frame clones, some missing. The record lists nearly 200,000 clones, of which the ten most abundant hold 0.74%. The sample originates from a study of cytomegalovirus exposure and HLA in healthy donors. On the study more broadly: From HLA-typed donors, an early data release held tens of millions of unique TCRs. Study findings and constraints: CMV serostatus stood as the only immune exposure information on hand.

The receptor was derived from a boy between 10 and 17 years old in good health and CMV-seronegative. Material for sequencing was PBMCs.

Here the CDR3 DNA reads TGTGCCAGCAGTCCGGGACTTTCAAATGAGCAGTTCTTC. Amino acids: CASSPGLSNEQFF. The chain combines TRBV28 with TRBJ2-1; D is possibly TRBD2 (6 bases). Germline V gives CDR1 MDHEN, CDR2 SYDVKM. The length of the CDR3 is 13 residues. The V gene lost 5 bases and the J gene lost 7 bases, with 12 bases spanning the gap.